The 12 T cell receptor beta chains below come from one sample, sequenced in a study of TIL therapy for anti-PD-1-resistant metastatic lung cancer. The immunoSEQ assay was v3. Using immunoSEQ multiplex PCR, the repertoire was profiled, and TCRdb retains in-frame clones only, with some absent. The sample carries some 20,000 clones, over 75% recorded once. Time point of the sample: pre-treatment sample, taken before nivolumab and TIL therapy. The sequencing here drew on blood, taken at baseline. The receptors stem from a person aged 25-80 years with non-small cell lung cancer.

The chain uses TRBV5-8 and TRBJ2-2; D might be TRBD1 (5 bases). Germline V gives CDR1 SGHTS, CDR2 YDEGEE. The CDR3 length is 16 residues. Trimming removed 3 bases from V and 5 bases from J, with 17 bases in between. CDR3 sequence reads: CASSSSAGRQTGELFF. CDR3 in DNA: TGTGCCAGCAGCTCCTCGGCAGGGCGACAGACCGGGGAGCTGTTTTTT.

This rearrangement joins TRBV4-1 to TRBJ2-7; TRBD2 matches 7 bases. The CDR3 is made up of 15 amino acids. J was trimmed by 3 bases and V by 1 base; bases with no gene match: 6. Germline V gene sequence: CDR1 MGHRA, CDR2 YSYEKL. CDR3: CASSQVALAIYEQYF. The CDR3 coding sequence is TGCGCCAGCAGCCAAGTTGCACTAGCGATCTACGAGCAGTACTTC.

The chain couples TRBV6-4 to TRBJ2-3, with a possible D match to TRBD2 (5 bases). Germline CDR1 and CDR2: MRHNA and SNTAGT. Trimming cost V 6 bases and J 0 bases, with 10 bases left between them. The CDR3 extends over 14 amino acids. The CDR3 nucleotides read TGTGCCAGCAGCCCCCAGCGGAGCACAGATACGCAGTATTTT. This codes for CASSPQRSTDTQYF.

This clone appeared a few times. This chain connects TRBV10-2 to TRBJ2-1; D call uncertain. CDR3 length: 13 residues. V dropped 4 bases and J dropped 6 bases, with 10 bases sitting between them. Germline V gene data show CDR1 as WSHSY and CDR2 as SAAADI. CDR3 nucleotides: TGCGCCAGCAGTGTTCAGATTGCCAATGAGCAGTTCTTC. Protein sequence: CASSVQIANEQFF.

This clone was seen a few times. The V call is TRBV27, the J call TRBJ2-1; TRBD1 matches at 7 bases. CDR1 MNHEY and CDR2 SMNVEV come from the germline V gene (reference sequence). V shed 3 bases, J shed 2 bases, and the junction held 1 base outside the gene matches. This CDR3 spans 14 amino acids. Here the CDR3 reads CASSFQGAYNEQFF. The CDR3 DNA reads TGTGCCAGCAGTTTCCAGGGGGCCTACAATGAGCAGTTCTTC.

This chain links TRBV18 with TRBJ2-7, with D tentatively TRBD2 (7 bases). The V and J ends lost 0 bases and 5 bases respectively, with 14 bases between them. The germline V gene has CDR1 KGHSH and CDR2 LQKENI. CDR3 length: 15 residues. The CDR3 reads CASSPPLRGADEQYF. The CDR3 DNA reads as TGTGCCAGCTCACCACCACTACGGGGGGCCGACGAGCAGTACTTC. The entire variable domain, with the rest obtained from reference TRBV18 and TRBJ2-7, is as follows: NAGVMQNPRHLVRRRGQEARLRCSPMKGHSHVYWYRQLPEEGLKFMVYLQKENIIDESGMPKERFSAEFPKEGPSILRIQQVVRGDSAAYFCASSPPLRGADEQYFGPGTRLTVT.

This chain links TRBV15 with TRBJ2-3; TRBD1 matches at 7 bases. Germline CDR1 LNHNV, CDR2 YYDKDF (reference sequence). CDR3 length equals 16 residues. Germline trimming cut 0 bases from V and 1 base from J; bases unmatched to any gene: 4. This chain's CDR3 is CATSRDPGTGTDTQYF. The DNA for the CDR3 is TGTGCCACCAGCAGAGATCCGGGGACAGGCACAGATACGCAGTATTTT.

The chain is built from TRBV30 and TRBJ2-3; D unresolved. Per germline, CDR1 GTSNPN and CDR2 SVGIG (reference sequence). Trimming shortened V by 1 base and J by 6 bases, and 11 bases separated the two germline ends. The CDR3 has 13 amino acids. CDR3 protein: CAWSAAPGDTQYF. The CDR3 bases are TGTGCCTGGAGTGCGGCCCCGGGTGATACGCAGTATTTT.

The chain is built from TRBV19 and TRBJ2-3; perhaps TRBD1 as D (7 bases). V was pared by 2 bases and J by 0 bases, with 12 bases between. Germline CDR1 and CDR2: LNHDA and SQIVND (reference sequence). This CDR3 has 16 amino acids. The CDR3 reads CASSIQGDSSTDTQYF. The CDR3 region has the DNA TGTGCCAGTAGTATACAGGGGGACTCTAGCACAGATACGCAGTATTTT. The complete variable domain, with remaining parts taken from reference TRBV19 and TRBJ2-3, reads DGGITQSPKYLFRKEGQNVTLSCEQNLNHDAMYWYRQDPGQGLRLIYYSQIVNDFQKGDIAEGYSVSREKKESFPLTVTSAQKNPTAFYLCASSIQGDSSTDTQYFGPGTRLTVL.

V and J are TRBV27 and TRBJ2-3; tentative D call: TRBD1 (5 bases). The V gene's germline CDR1 is MNHEY and CDR2 SMNVEV (reference sequence). Trimming took 3 bases from V and 6 from J, leaving 7 bases between them. The length of the CDR3 is 12 residues. In DNA, the CDR3 is TGTGCCAGCAGTTTTTGGGGCGATACGCAGTATTTT. This codes for CASSFWGDTQYF.

This rearrangement joins TRBV6-1 to TRBJ1-5; D possibly corresponds to TRBD1 (5 bases). V shed 2 bases and J shed 5 bases, with 7 bases lying between them. There are 13 residues in the CDR3. CDR1 MNHNS and CDR2 SASEGT come from the germline V gene. The CDR3 coding sequence is TGTGCCAGCAGTGAACGGGGGTATCAGCCCCAGCATTTT. This encodes CASSERGYQPQHF.

This rearrangement joins TRBV10-3 to TRBJ1-3, with 10 bases fitting TRBD1. CDR3 length equals 19 residues. Germline V CDR1 and CDR2: ENHRY, SYGVKD. The junction had 13 bases not matched to a gene; V was cut back by 4 bases and J by 1 base. DNA of the CDR3: TGTGCCATCAGTGTGTCGTACCCGGGACAGGGGACTTCTGGAAACACCATATATTTT. This sequence encodes CAISVSYPGQGTSGNTIYF.